One and the same sample provided the 25 T cell receptor beta chains below, sequenced in a study of cytomegalovirus exposure and HLA in healthy donors (dated 2017 in TCRdb). Library method: the immunoSEQ multiplex PCR assay. For the multiplex PCR, a mixture combining 60 forward primers for TCR Vbeta segments and 13 reverse primers for TCR Jbeta segments was used. Not all clones reach the TCRdb copy of this immuneACCESS table, which keeps in-frame sequences only. Checked studies attribute under half of the gap to unresolved V genes and leave the rest unexplained. The sample table lists 150,000 to 200,000 clones, around three quarters of them with a count of one. The ten largest clones add up to approximately 7.1% of the sample. Input material: PBMCs. These receptors all come from a man in his forties in good health and CMV-seropositive.

The rearrangement links TRBV28 to TRBJ2-3; a possible D gene is TRBD1 (6 bases). Looked up from germline, CDR1 is MDHEN and CDR2 is SYDVKM. This CDR3 is 15 amino acids long. Trimming took off 2 bases at V and 2 bases at J, with 11 bases between the two ends. CDR3 residues: CASSLDRPNTDTQYF. The CDR3 nucleotides are TGTGCCAGCAGTTTAGACAGGCCAAACACAGATACGCAGTATTTT.

The rearrangement uses TRBV5-6 and TRBJ2-3; D gene ambiguous. The CDR3 contains 14 residues. V lost 0 bases to trimming and J lost 7 bases, with 12 bases between them. CDR1 SGHDT and CDR2 YYEEEE come from the germline V gene. The CDR3, as DNA: TGTGCCAGCAGCTTGGGCACAAACATTCATACGCAGTATTTT. As protein: CASSLGTNIHTQYF.

This chain connects TRBV7-2 to TRBJ1-1, with no clear D. Germline values: CDR1 SGHTA, CDR2 FQGNSA. The CDR3 length is 12 residues. Trimming shortened V by 2 bases and J by 3 bases, and 4 bases separated the two germline ends. The CDR3 sequence is CASSLSYTEAFF. For the CDR3, the DNA is TGTGCCAGCAGCTTAAGCTACACTGAAGCTTTCTTT. Full variable domain (rest looked up from reference TRBV7-2 and TRBJ1-1): GAGVSQSPSNKVTEKGKDVELRCDPISGHTALYWYRQSLGQGLEFLIYFQGNSAPDKSGLPSDRFSAERTGGSVSTLTIQRTQQEDSAVYLCASSLSYTEAFFGQGTRLTVV.

The chain carries TRBV7-6 and TRBJ2-5; 7 nucleotides align to TRBD1. Germline assignment: CDR1 SGHVS and CDR2 FNYEAQ. This CDR3 region has 14 residues. Losses at the gene ends were 4 bases for V and 2 bases for J; bases not matched to a gene: 4. The CDR3 spells CASSSGQYQETQYF. DNA of the CDR3: TGTGCCAGCAGCTCGGGACAGTATCAAGAGACCCAGTACTTC.

This chain connects TRBV4-1 to TRBJ2-5, with D perhaps matching TRBD2 (6 bases). The DNA matches TRBJ2-7 better at its end, which makes the J call doubtful. Germline loops: CDR1 MGHRA, CDR2 YSYEKL. The CDR3 runs to 12 residues. As DNA, the CDR3 is TGCGCCAGCCCGGGGGAGTCCAACGAGCAGTACTTC. Translated: CASPGESNEQYF.

The gene calls are TRBV6-5 and TRBJ2-5; D is uncertain. The CDR3 is 13 amino acids. CDR1 and CDR2 from the germline V gene are MNHEY and SVGAGI. V dropped 6 bases and J dropped 5 bases, with 13 bases sitting between them. As DNA, the CDR3 is TGTGCCAGCAGCCGCGCCAAGAGGGAGACCCAGTACTTC. Translated: CASSRAKRETQYF.

This rearrangement joins TRBV5-3 to TRBJ1-5; D remains unclear. TRBV5-3 is flagged as an ORF with uncertain function. V was shortened by 2 bases and J by 2 bases, with 8 bases between the two germline ends. The CDR3 is 14 residues long. In DNA, the CDR3 is TGTGCCAGAAGCTTCGGACTTCGCAATCAGCCCCAGCATTTT. Residues: CARSFGLRNQPQHF.

The CDR3 spells CAISESPQDSPLHF. CDR3 bases: TGTGCCATCAGTGAGTCCCCCCAGGATTCACCCCTCCACTTT. The chain employs TRBV10-3 and TRBJ1-6; D unresolved. The CDR3 loop spans 14 amino acids. Germline V lookup: CDR1 ENHRY, CDR2 SYGVKD. Trimming took 0 bases from V and 8 from J, leaving 8 bases between them.

This chain connects TRBV19 to TRBJ1-1; 10 bases match TRBD1. V lost 8 bases and J lost 5; bases outside the gene matches: 5. Germline V gene data show CDR1 as LNHDA and CDR2 as SQIVND (reference sequence). The CDR3 runs 13 residues. The CDR3 loop is CASDRGPNTEAFF. The CDR3 DNA sequence: TGTGCCAGTGACAGGGGGCCGAATACTGAAGCTTTCTTT.

This chain links TRBV20-1 with TRBJ2-1; tentative D call: TRBD2 (5 bases). Germline V CDR1 and CDR2: DFQATT, SNEGSKA (reference sequence). The CDR3 extends over 11 amino acids. V was cut by 6 bases and J by 5 bases, with 8 bases left in between. CDR3 residues: CSARDNNEQFF. The CDR3 nucleotides read TGCAGTGCCCGGGATAACAATGAGCAGTTCTTC.

This clone was counted between two and nine times. J is TRBJ2-5 and V is TRBV25-1; D is uncertain. The CDR3 totals 14 residues. V was clipped by 6 bases and J by 0 bases, with 11 bases between them. Germline V gene sequence: CDR1 MGHDK, CDR2 SYGVNS. DNA of the CDR3: TGTGCCAGCAGCCCAGAGGATCACCAAGAGACCCAGTACTTC. Translating it yields CASSPEDHQETQYF.

The J gene is TRBJ1-2, the V gene TRBV19; D uncertain. Germline CDR1 reads LNHDA; CDR2 reads SQIVND (reference sequence). The CDR3 extends over 13 amino acids. V was trimmed by 6 bases and J by 3 bases, leaving 11 bases between them. The CDR3 spells CASSRPVYYGYTF. CDR3 sequence (DNA): TGTGCCAGTAGCCGCCCAGTTTACTATGGCTACACCTTC.

The rearrangement links TRBV6-1 to TRBJ2-2; TRBD2 aligns across 8 bases. This CDR3 has 13 residues. Per germline, CDR1 MNHNS and CDR2 SASEGT. V gave up 8 bases and J gave up 7 bases; unmatched junction bases: 6. CDR3: CASSGGRIGELFF. Here the CDR3 DNA reads TGTGCCAGCTCGGGGGGGCGGATCGGGGAGCTGTTTTTT.

The chain couples TRBV27 to TRBJ2-5, with 7 bases identical to TRBD1. Losses at the gene ends were 6 bases for V and 5 bases for J; bases not matched to a gene: 6. The CDR3 has 13 amino acids. The germline V gene has CDR1 MNHEY and CDR2 SMNVEV (reference sequence). CDR3 residues: CASSRGQVETQYF. Written as DNA, the CDR3 is TGTGCCAGCAGCCGAGGACAGGTCGAGACCCAGTACTTC.

This chain uses TRBV5-4 with TRBJ2-1; TRBD1 matches at 9 bases. The germline gives CDR1 SGHNT, CDR2 YYREEE (reference sequence). This CDR3 is built from 16 residues. Losses at the gene ends were 5 bases for V and 7 bases for J; bases not matched to a gene: 13. The CDR3 DNA is TGTGCCAGCAGAATTGCCCTGGGACAGGGTCGAAATGAGCAGTTCTTC. It translates to CASRIALGQGRNEQFF.

V and J are TRBV29-1 and TRBJ2-7; possible D gene TRBD1, 6 bases. V lost 3 bases, J lost 5 bases, and 11 bases lay in between. The germline CDR1 and CDR2 sequences are SQVTM and ANQGSEA. The CDR3 extends over 12 amino acids. This CDR3 reads CSVDKGVDEQYF. The CDR3 nucleotides read TGCAGCGTTGACAAGGGGGTCGACGAGCAGTACTTC.

This clone has just a few counts. The chain couples TRBV27 to TRBJ1-5; D is ambiguous. Germline lookup yields CDR1 MNHEY and CDR2 SMNVEV (reference sequence). V lost 6 bases, J lost 2 bases, and 17 bases lay in between. The CDR3 spans 16 residues. As DNA, the CDR3 is TGTGCCAGCAGCTCCCGCCGGGAAAACGGCAATCAGCCCCAGCATTTT. Translating it yields CASSSRRENGNQPQHF.

V and J are TRBV18 and TRBJ1-1, with D perhaps matching TRBD1 (5 bases). Germline V gene data show CDR1 as KGHSH and CDR2 as LQKENI. This CDR3 comprises 15 residues. V was trimmed by 3 bases and J by 1 base, leaving 12 bases between them. The CDR3 reads CASSPRAGKNTEAFF. The CDR3 DNA reads TGTGCCAGCTCACCTAGGGCAGGGAAGAACACTGAAGCTTTCTTT.

In this sample, this clone turned up a few times. The chain uses TRBV29-1 and TRBJ1-2; D gene unclear. The CDR3 totals 13 residues. The germline V gene has CDR1 SQVTM and CDR2 ANQGSEA. Between the trimmed V and J ends, which lost 1 base and 2 bases, there was a span of 8 bases. CDR3 coding DNA: TGCAGCGTTGAAGGGAGTAGGAACTATGGCTACACCTTC. Its translation is CSVEGSRNYGYTF.

J is TRBJ2-3 and V is TRBV2; no clear D. CDR3 length equals 13 residues. Trimming stripped 4 bases from V and 5 bases from J, with 10 bases between. CDR1 SNHLY and CDR2 FYNNEI come from the germline V gene. CDR3 sequence (DNA): TGTGCCAGCAGTGTCGCTCAGGTAGATACGCAGTATTTT. It is translated as CASSVAQVDTQYF.

The rearrangement links TRBV11-2 to TRBJ1-3, with 8 nucleotides matching TRBD1. The V segment lost 5 bases and the J segment 0 bases; nucleotides outside the gene matches: 9. This CDR3 has 17 residues. Germline CDR1 is SGHAT and CDR2 is FQNNGV. In nucleotides, the CDR3 is TGTGCCAGCAGCCCGCGACAGGGGCTAGACTCTGGAAACACCATATATTTT. Its translation is CASSPRQGLDSGNTIYF. Together with reference TRBV11-2 and TRBJ1-3, the CDR3 gives the full variable domain: EAGVAQSPRYKIIEKRQSVAFWCNPISGHATLYWYQQILGQGPKLLIQFQNNGVVDDSQLPKDRFSAERLKGVDSTLKIQPAKLEDSAVYLCASSPRQGLDSGNTIYFGEGSWLTVV.

This clone was seen a single time. In nucleotides, the CDR3 is TGTGCCAGCAGCTTGGGCGCGAACAGGGGCTACAATGAGCAGTTCTTC. It specifies CASSLGANRGYNEQFF. V and J are TRBV5-6 and TRBJ2-1; 7 bases agree with TRBD1. V lost 0 bases and J lost 3; bases outside the gene matches: 6. CDR3 length: 16 residues. Germline values: CDR1 SGHDT, CDR2 YYEEEE.

The rearrangement uses TRBV2 and TRBJ1-2, with D possibly being TRBD1 (6 bases). CDR1 and CDR2 (germline): SNHLY, FYNNEI. This CDR3 region has 13 residues. Trimming left V 7 bases short and J 5 bases short, with 14 bases between. The CDR3 here is CASTREGGYGYTF. DNA of the CDR3: TGTGCCAGCACCCGAGAGGGGGGGTATGGCTACACCTTC.

The gene calls are TRBV6-5 and TRBJ2-7, with D possibly being TRBD1 (6 bases). CDR1 is MNHEY and CDR2 is SVGAGI in the germline V gene. V was cut by 7 bases and J by 2 bases, with 15 bases left in between. The CDR3 contains 14 residues. CDR3 protein: CASTETGRAYEQYF. Here the CDR3 DNA reads TGTGCCAGCACCGAGACAGGAAGGGCCTACGAGCAGTACTTC.

The gene calls are TRBV6-1 and TRBJ2-7; D not certain. CDR1 is MNHNS, CDR2 SASEGT, per germline. With 1 base removed from V and 3 bases from J, the gap between germline ends came to 7 bases. CDR3 length equals 13 residues. Written as DNA, the CDR3 is TGTGCCAGCAGTGAAGTTTACAACTACGAGCAGTACTTC. Protein product: CASSEVYNYEQYF.